This T cell receptor (beta chain) was obtained from a study of T cell responses to AZD1222 COVID-19 vaccine (dated by TCRdb to the early 2020s). For the wider study: AZD1222 recipients whose second dose came at about 4 weeks and those whose second dose came at about 12 weeks were combined into one group, since spike-specific TCR depth and breadth did not differ between the two schedules. Enrollment into the trials was organized by age into subgroups of 18-55, 56-69 and 70-plus years, and those subgroups contained approximately 150, 30 and 60 TCR-sequenced participants, respectively. A total of just over 230 trial participants underwent TCR sequencing, of whom 200 to 220 received two doses of AZD1222 and about 26 received two doses of the MenACWY control vaccine.

The cysteine opens and the phenylalanine closes a CDR3 of 13 amino acids. The retained sequence is limited to the CDR3, 39 bases, with the frame set at the first base. Here V drops 5 bases and J drops 6 bases, and the junction holds 0 bases not matched to any gene. As encoded in the germline V gene (reference sequence), CDR1 is LNHDA while CDR2 is SQIVND. A word on this clone: It lacks a known antigen. Nothing much larger sits one base from this clone, and base qualities are not available.

Findings and caveats that apply to the study as a whole: Because no samples from the day 14 peak response were available, repertoires could be characterized only after the peak T cell response. Vaccine-associated CD4 TCRs spanned the whole spike protein, with dominant responses in regions 160-218 and 743-854. Participants were mostly white British, with more females than males. The authors suggested clonal diversity may have been underestimated. Conclusions about previously exposed vaccinees are limited because only five or six AZD1222 recipients were SARS-CoV-2 seropositive at baseline. After two AZD1222 doses, spike-specific TCR breadth and depth were significantly higher than at day 0 and than in MenACWY recipients. The 56-69-year group was small, and its depth increase did not reach significance, likely because of low power. Reportedly, almost half of the unique spike-specific TCRs recognized epitopes lying outside the regions that are mutated in the B.1.351 and B.1.1.7 variants.

The CDR3 regions of human TCRbeta chains were subjected to immunosequencing. Concerning the study's data processing: TCRs in the repertoires were compared against a reference library of SARS-CoV-2-specific TCRs that had been generated with the MIRA antigen-specificity platform. Breadth was defined as the fraction of unique TCRs that were SARS-CoV-2-associated, and depth was defined as the fraction of total T cells that were SARS-CoV-2-associated. Using the MIRA data, every spike-specific TCR was mapped to the spike region that the TCR reacted to and assigned to either a CD4 or a CD8 class. Log10-transformed breadth and depth values were compared by one-way ANOVA with Sidak's multiple comparisons tests. Imported from immuneACCESS, the table was reduced by TCRdb to in-frame sequences with V and J called. These copies leave out some clones; in studies compared against another copy, an unresolved V gene accounts for under half, and the cause of the remainder is not known. D and trimming come from the DNA, and the V and J calls and clone size come from that table. The sample table contains approximately 120,000 clones; only one count was recorded for about nine tenths of them. The ten largest clones represent 7.5% of the sample.

In light of the paper, this sample's time point label describes: baseline before first vaccination. Vaccinee samples came from UK trials COV001 and COV002, including a single-blind randomized controlled phase 2/3 trial of AZD1222 (ChAdOx1 nCoV-19) in healthy adults. For TCRbeta chain sequencing, PBMC samples from trial participants were taken at day 0 and at day 28 after the second dose. The sequence is built from TRBV19 and TRBJ1-6; 8 bases in between match TRBD1. The sequence was collected from an adult in good health. This sample comprised peripheral blood, obtained on day 0 of AZD1222 vaccination. The CDR3 reads CASSDRGNSPLHF. The DNA sequence is TGTGCCAGTAGTGACAGGGGTAATTCACCCCTCCACTTT.